This TCR beta chain was retrieved from a study of cytomegalovirus exposure and HLA in healthy donors. On this clone itself: Its antigen is undetermined.

Regarding the study as a whole: Indistinguishability led to the exclusion of some V segments, TRBV6-2 and TRBV6-3 included. Published work reported that the classifier diagnosed cytomegalovirus status with high specificity and sensitivity. The study flagged roughly 150 TCR beta chains as cytomegalovirus-associated.

Germline CDR1 is SEHNR and CDR2 is FQNEAQ (reference sequence). The CDR3 is made up of 16 amino acids. V was clipped by 1 base and J by 4 bases; unmatched bases: 6. This PCR relied on a set of 60 Vbeta primers and 13 Jbeta primers. The data were produced by immunoSEQ multiplex PCR, yet TCRdb's version contains in-frame clones alone and is incomplete. The sample lists some 270,000 clones, roughly 80% seen once, with about 0.28% in the top ten. This TCR was recovered from a girl aged 2 to 9 in good health and CMV-seronegative. The sample taken for sequencing was PBMCs. This chain connects TRBV7-9 to TRBJ1-1, with 10 bases lining up with TRBD1. This CDR3 reads CASSLDSGQGSTEAFF. DNA for the CDR3: TGTGCCAGCAGCTTAGACTCGGGACAGGGGTCCACTGAAGCTTTCTTT. Based on the CDR3 plus reference TRBV7-9 and TRBJ1-1, the full variable domain is DTGVSQNPRHKITKRGQNVTFRCDPISEHNRLYWYRQTLGQGPEFLTYFQNEAQLEKSRLLSDRFSAERPKGSFSTLEIQRTEQGDSAMYLCASSLDSGQGSTEAFFGQGTRLTVV.